These 19 T cell receptor beta chains share one sample of origin, sequenced in a study of CD8+ T cells in alopecia areata. Extracted RNA was reverse transcribed, and the resulting cDNA served as sequencing template. Profiled with immunoSEQ multiplex PCR; TCRdb holds only in-frame clones, not every one. The sample has more than 200,000 clones; around 67% are singletons. Sequencing was performed on CD4+ T cells sorted from blood, taken at week 0. The receptor set was obtained from a human donor with alopecia areata.

This CDR3 is CASSFGQDYEQYF. CDR3 sequence (DNA): TGTGCCAGCAGCTTCGGCCAGGACTACGAGCAGTACTTC. This chain joins TRBV7-2 and TRBJ2-7; D ambiguous. V lost 3 bases and J lost 3, with 9 bases in between. The germline CDR1 and CDR2 sequences are SGHTA and FQGNSA. This CDR3 has 13 amino acids.

This rearrangement joins TRBV5-1 to TRBJ1-6; 10 bases are a match to TRBD1. The CDR3 extends over 16 amino acids. CDR1 is SGHRS, CDR2 YFSETQ, per germline. Trimming took 5 bases from V and 7 from J; bases not matched to a gene: 9. Here the CDR3 DNA reads TGCGCCAGCAGAGTAAGACAGGGGGCGAGCAATTCACCCCTCCACTTT. Encoded protein: CASRVRQGASNSPLHF.

The gene calls are TRBV30 and TRBJ1-6, with TRBD1 identical over 11 bases. CDR1 GTSNPN and CDR2 SVGIG come from the germline V gene (reference sequence). CDR3 length equals 14 residues. V shed 8 bases and J 7 bases; nucleotides not matched to a gene: 7. CDR3 DNA: TGTGCCCTTCGGGACAGGGGGTTCAATTCACCCCTCCACTTT. Translating gives CALRDRGFNSPLHF.

The chain joins TRBV29-1 to TRBJ2-7, with D tentatively TRBD1 (6 bases). This CDR3 contains 13 residues. Trimming took 4 bases from V and 4 from J, leaving 14 bases between them. Germline CDR1 SQVTM, CDR2 ANQGSEA. Here the CDR3 reads CSVVGTPRYEQYF. The CDR3 nucleotides read TGCAGCGTTGTTGGGACACCAAGATACGAGCAGTACTTC.

J is TRBJ1-2 and V is TRBV6-6; tentative D call: TRBD1 (5 bases). This CDR3 has 14 residues. The V gene's germline CDR1 is MNHNY and CDR2 SVGAGI (reference sequence). Trimming pared 6 bases from V and 8 bases from J, leaving 19 bases between. The CDR3 is CASRLDSTKVGYTF. In nucleotides, the CDR3 is TGTGCCAGCAGACTCGACAGTACTAAAGTGGGCTACACCTTC.

This clone was counted between two and nine times. This chain connects TRBV30 to TRBJ1-4, with D possibly being TRBD1 (6 bases). Trimming removed 0 bases from V and 11 bases from J, with 7 bases in between. The CDR3 consists of 11 residues. CDR1 is GTSNPN, CDR2 SVGIG, per germline (reference sequence). CDR3 residues: CAWSVQGKLFF. Written as DNA, the CDR3 is TGTGCCTGGAGTGTACAGGGTAAACTGTTTTTT.

V is TRBV2 and J is TRBJ1-1; the D gene is possibly TRBD1 (5 bases). Trimming shortened V by 3 bases and J by 0 bases, and 8 bases separated the two germline ends. The CDR3 length is 14 residues. The germline V gene has CDR1 SNHLY and CDR2 FYNNEI. The chain's CDR3 is CASSDEDMNTEAFF. DNA of the CDR3: TGTGCCAGCAGTGACGAGGACATGAACACTGAAGCTTTCTTT.

V usage is TRBV29-1 and J usage is TRBJ1-5; D not certain. The CDR3 extends over 12 amino acids. The V and J ends lost 4 bases and 6 bases respectively, with 10 bases between them. Germline V gives CDR1 SQVTM, CDR2 ANQGSEA. CDR3 sequence: CSVAGISQPQHF. CDR3 nucleotides: TGCAGCGTTGCCGGGATATCTCAGCCCCAGCATTTT.

The V call is TRBV19, the J call TRBJ1-5; 9 bases map to TRBD1. Germline CDR1 and CDR2: LNHDA and SQIVND (reference sequence). V dropped 4 bases and J dropped 6; count of bases not matched to a gene: 25. The CDR3 runs to 21 residues. The CDR3 DNA is TGTGCCAGTAGTAAAGCCTCGATCGGGACAGGGTATAGGATAGCAGGTCAGCCCCAGCATTTT. It is translated as CASSKASIGTGYRIAGQPQHF.

This rearrangement joins TRBV4-1 to TRBJ2-1; no reliable D call. Germline V CDR1 and CDR2: MGHRA, YSYEKL. The V end lost 8 bases, the J end lost 0 bases, and 11 bases lay between the germline ends. This CDR3 spans 14 amino acids. The CDR3 DNA follows: TGCGCCAGCTCCGATGGGTCCTCCTACAATGAGCAGTTCTTC. This sequence encodes CASSDGSSYNEQFF.

The V call is TRBV6-5, the J call TRBJ1-1; tentative D call: TRBD1 (6 bases). The CDR3 loop spans 14 amino acids. V was clipped by 5 bases and J by 4 bases, with 14 bases between them. Germline V gene data show CDR1 as MNHEY and CDR2 as SVGAGI. The CDR3 loop is CASSASKGGTEAFF. The CDR3 DNA is TGTGCCAGCAGTGCCTCAAAAGGGGGCACTGAAGCTTTCTTT.

The genes are TRBV29-1 and TRBJ1-2, with D possibly being TRBD1 (6 bases). V was pared by 1 base and J by 4 bases, with 13 bases between. This CDR3 spans 14 amino acids. CDR1 is SQVTM and CDR2 is ANQGSEA in the germline V gene. In DNA form, the CDR3 reads TGCAGCGTTGAAGTCCAACAGGGAAGCTATGGCTACACCTTC. Translation: CSVEVQQGSYGYTF.

V and J are TRBV29-1 and TRBJ2-7, with D maybe TRBD1 (6 bases). CDR1 SQVTM and CDR2 ANQGSEA come from the germline V gene. CDR3 length equals 13 residues. Trimming shortened V by 2 bases and J by 4 bases, and 12 bases separated the two germline ends. The CDR3 bases are TGCAGCGTTGAACCCCAGGGACAATACGAGCAGTACTTC. This encodes CSVEPQGQYEQYF.

This clone was seen just once. The V call is TRBV29-1, the J call TRBJ2-3, with no clear D. Trimming removed 7 bases at V and 4 bases at J, with 12 bases between. The length of the CDR3 is 12 residues. Germline V gene lookup returns CDR1 SQVTM and CDR2 ANQGSEA. The CDR3 DNA reads TGCAGCGGTGGTGCAGGCGCAGATACGCAGTATTTT. Its protein product is CSGGAGADTQYF.

V is TRBV5-6 and J is TRBJ1-4; unclear D gene. The CDR3 is made up of 14 amino acids. V was cut by 5 bases and J by 6 bases, with 14 bases left in between. Looked up from germline, CDR1 is SGHDT and CDR2 is YYEEEE. In DNA form, the CDR3 reads TGTGCCAGCAGGTTCTCCCCGACGGATGAAAAACTGTTTTTT. This sequence encodes CASRFSPTDEKLFF.

J is TRBJ2-5 and V is TRBV12-5; D uncertain. V was trimmed by 8 bases and J by 5 bases, leaving 15 bases between them. The CDR3 spans 13 residues. CDR1 and CDR2 from the germline V gene are LGHNT and FRNRAP. The CDR3 nucleotides are TGTGCTAGTTCTAGGACCCTGACCGAGACCCAGTACTTC. It encodes CASSRTLTETQYF.

This CDR3 reads CASSFSGGSGANVLTF. CDR3 in DNA: TGTGCCAGCAGCTTCAGTGGAGGGAGTGGGGCCAACGTCCTGACTTTC. J is TRBJ2-6 and V is TRBV7-9; maybe TRBD2 (6 bases). Trimming took off 3 bases at V and 3 bases at J, with 12 bases between the two ends. The CDR3 loop spans 16 amino acids. Germline V lookup: CDR1 SEHNR, CDR2 FQNEAQ (reference sequence).

The chain couples TRBV29-1 to TRBJ1-5; D unresolved. Germline V gene lookup returns CDR1 SQVTM and CDR2 ANQGSEA. The V end lost 6 bases, the J end lost 6 bases, and 15 bases lay between the germline ends. The CDR3 covers 13 residues. The CDR3 bases are TGCAGCGTAACGAAAGGTGTGGGTCAGCCCCAGCATTTT. As protein: CSVTKGVGQPQHF.

This clone occurred a few times. Different DNA sequences within this sample yield the same CDR3. The genes are TRBV9 and TRBJ2-2, with D unresolved. V lost 0 bases, J lost 6 bases, and 0 bases lay in between. This CDR3 region has 11 residues. Germline V CDR1 and CDR2: SGDLS, YYNGEE. The CDR3 DNA reads TGTGCCAGCAGCGTAGCCGGGGAGCTGTTTTTT. Its translation is CASSVAGELFF.